These T cell receptor beta chains were read from a single sample in a study of blood T cell repertoires in COVID-19. Assay: immunoSEQ multiplex PCR; the TCRdb copy retains only in-frame clones and omits some. Among 210,000 or so clones listed, roughly 80% were seen once. Sequencing was carried out using peripheral blood. The receptors come from a human donor in a cohort sampled during active COVID-19. Both conserved end residues are part of each CDR3. Fields, in order: D gene, J gene, V gene, clone size, CDR3 DNA, CDR3 protein. A D gene is named only where the DNA matches it firmly. The listing skips clone size in some rows; elsewhere it reads once, few, many or a size class.

d_call: TRBD2
j_call: TRBJ2-7
v_call: TRBV28
clone_size: NA
cdr3_nt: TGTGCCAGCAATTCAGCGGGAGGGCCGATCTACGAGCAGTACTTC
cdr3_aa: CASNSAGGPIYEQYF

d_call: TRBD1
j_call: TRBJ1-2
v_call: TRBV27
clone_size: NA
cdr3_nt: TGTGCCAGCATGGACAGGGGTAATGGCTACACCTTC
cdr3_aa: CASMDRGNGYTF

d_call: TRBD1
j_call: TRBJ1-5
v_call: TRBV27
clone_size: few
cdr3_nt: TGTGCCAGCAGGCGGACAGGGGGACAGCCCCAGCATTTT
cdr3_aa: CASRRTGGQPQHF

d_call: TRBD2
j_call: TRBJ2-1
v_call: TRBV7-2
clone_size: NA
cdr3_nt: TGTGCCAGCAGCCACGGGACTAGTTGGCGCAATGAGCAGTTCTTC
cdr3_aa: CASSHGTSWRNEQFF

d_call: NA
j_call: TRBJ1-3
v_call: TRBV4-1
clone_size: NA
cdr3_nt: TGCGCCAGCAGCCAATCAAATGGGCAGGCCCTAAACACCATATATTTT
cdr3_aa: CASSQSNGQALNTIYF

d_call: NA
j_call: TRBJ2-1
v_call: TRBV3-1/TRBV3-2
clone_size: NA
cdr3_nt: TGTGCCAGCAGCCTCCCTAGGGGGTACAATGAGCAGTTCTTC
cdr3_aa: CASSLPRGYNEQFF

d_call: TRBD1
j_call: TRBJ1-6
v_call: TRBV27
clone_size: NA
cdr3_nt: TGTGCCAGCAAACCGGGACAGGGAAATAATTCACCCCTCCACTTT
cdr3_aa: CASKPGQGNNSPLHF

d_call: TRBD1
j_call: TRBJ1-5
v_call: TRBV12-5
clone_size: once
cdr3_nt: TGTGCTTCGCACAGGGGGCACAATCAGCCCCAGCATTTT
cdr3_aa: CASHRGHNQPQHF

d_call: NA
j_call: TRBJ2-2
v_call: TRBV27
clone_size: NA
cdr3_nt: TGTGCCAGCAGGTCGGGAAGTAACACCGGGGAGCTGTTTTTT
cdr3_aa: CASRSGSNTGELFF

d_call: TRBD1
j_call: TRBJ1-2
v_call: TRBV13
clone_size: NA
cdr3_nt: TGTGCCAGCAGCTCGACAGGGATCTATGGCTACACCTTC
cdr3_aa: CASSSTGIYGYTF

d_call: NA
j_call: TRBJ2-5
v_call: TRBV18
clone_size: once
cdr3_nt: TGTGCCAGCTCACCACAGCAACAAGAGACCCAGTACTTC
cdr3_aa: CASSPQQQETQYF

d_call: TRBD1
j_call: TRBJ2-2
v_call: TRBV5-1
clone_size: NA
cdr3_nt: TGCGCCAGCAGCTCCGGACAGGTCTTGACCGGGGAGCTGTTTTTT
cdr3_aa: CASSSGQVLTGELFF

d_call: NA
j_call: TRBJ1-2
v_call: TRBV5-1
clone_size: few
cdr3_nt: TGCGCCAGCAGCTTGGGCGGGGGCGGAGATGGCTACACCTTC
cdr3_aa: CASSLGGGGDGYTF

d_call: TRBD2
j_call: TRBJ2-2
v_call: TRBV5-1
clone_size: NA
cdr3_nt: TGCGCCAGCAGCTTGGTGGCCGGGGGGTCCGGGGAGCTGTTTTTT
cdr3_aa: CASSLVAGGSGELFF

d_call: NA
j_call: TRBJ1-2
v_call: TRBV18
clone_size: few
cdr3_nt: TGTGCCAGCTCACCAGCTGATAAGGGGCTCGGTGGCTACACCTTC
cdr3_aa: CASSPADKGLGGYTF

d_call: NA
j_call: TRBJ1-1
v_call: TRBV3-1/TRBV3-2
clone_size: NA
cdr3_nt: TGTGCCAGCAGCCAATCAGGGACTAAGCGGAACACTGAAGCTTTCTTT
cdr3_aa: CASSQSGTKRNTEAFF

d_call: NA
j_call: TRBJ1-2
v_call: TRBV30
clone_size: NA
cdr3_nt: TGTGCCTGGAATCGAGGCTATGGCTACACCTTC
cdr3_aa: CAWNRGYGYTF

d_call: NA
j_call: TRBJ2-2
v_call: TRBV6-5
clone_size: NA
cdr3_nt: TGTGCCAGCAGACTGGGCCTGGGCACCGGGGAGCTGTTTTTT
cdr3_aa: CASRLGLGTGELFF

d_call: NA
j_call: TRBJ1-1
v_call: TRBV12-3/TRBV12-4
clone_size: NA
cdr3_nt: TGTGCCAGCAGTTTCTCGGTGAACACTGAAGCTTTCTTT
cdr3_aa: CASSFSVNTEAFF

d_call: NA
j_call: TRBJ2-3
v_call: TRBV30
clone_size: NA
cdr3_nt: TGTGCCTGGAGTGTCCAGGGCGCAGATACGCAGTATTTT
cdr3_aa: CAWSVQGADTQYF

d_call: NA
j_call: TRBJ2-7
v_call: TRBV19
clone_size: NA
cdr3_nt: TGTGCCAGTAGTCCGCGGACTCCTCTTGAGACCTACGAGCAGTACTTC
cdr3_aa: CASSPRTPLETYEQYF

d_call: TRBD2
j_call: TRBJ2-3
v_call: TRBV5-4
clone_size: NA
cdr3_nt: TGTGCCAGCAGTCGTAGCGGGGGCACAGATACGCAGTATTTT
cdr3_aa: CASSRSGGTDTQYF

d_call: TRBD1
j_call: TRBJ2-6
v_call: TRBV15
clone_size: NA
cdr3_nt: TGTGCCACCAGCAGAGATCAGGGGGCGCGGTCTGGGGCCAACGTCCTGACTTTC
cdr3_aa: CATSRDQGARSGANVLTF

d_call: TRBD2
j_call: TRBJ2-3
v_call: TRBV19
clone_size: few
cdr3_nt: TGTGCCAGCGGGACTACCCAAGGGGATACGCAGTATTTT
cdr3_aa: CASGTTQGDTQYF

d_call: NA
j_call: TRBJ2-5
v_call: TRBV5-1
clone_size: NA
cdr3_nt: TGCGCCAGCACCTTTAGGGCGGGGGAGACCCAGTACTTC
cdr3_aa: CASTFRAGETQYF

d_call: NA
j_call: TRBJ2-1
v_call: TRBV28
clone_size: NA
cdr3_nt: TGTGCCAGCAGTCCTGCTAACCGGGGGGCCTCGTTCTTC
cdr3_aa: CASSPANRGASFF

d_call: NA
j_call: TRBJ1-1
v_call: TRBV28
clone_size: NA
cdr3_nt: TGTGCCAGCAGTTTTGTCCGGTCTAGAGCTTTCTTT
cdr3_aa: CASSFVRSRAFF

d_call: TRBD1
j_call: TRBJ1-4
v_call: TRBV3-1/TRBV3-2
clone_size: NA
cdr3_nt: TGTGCCAGCAGCTCAATTCCGGGACAGGGTAATGAAAAACTGTTTTTT
cdr3_aa: CASSSIPGQGNEKLFF

d_call: NA
j_call: TRBJ1-4
v_call: TRBV25-1
clone_size: NA
cdr3_nt: TGTGCCAGCAGTGGAAGACAGTCGATTTTTGGTGAAAAACTGTTTTTT
cdr3_aa: CASSGRQSIFGEKLFF

d_call: TRBD1
j_call: TRBJ1-2
v_call: TRBV30
clone_size: NA
cdr3_nt: TGTGCCTGGGGGACAGTCCCCTATGGCTACACCTTC
cdr3_aa: CAWGTVPYGYTF

d_call: NA
j_call: TRBJ1-1
v_call: TRBV7-6
clone_size: NA
cdr3_nt: TGTGCCAGCAGCTTAGTGGCAGGGGTCGGGAACACTGAAGCTTTCTTT
cdr3_aa: CASSLVAGVGNTEAFF

d_call: TRBD1
j_call: TRBJ1-6
v_call: TRBV5-1
clone_size: NA
cdr3_nt: TGCGCCAGCAGCCTGGGACAGGCCTCGACCTCACCCCTCCACTTT
cdr3_aa: CASSLGQASTSPLHF

d_call: NA
j_call: TRBJ2-5
v_call: TRBV5-6
clone_size: once
cdr3_nt: TGTGCCAGCAGCTCGAGCTGGGCCACGGCCCAAGAGACCCAGTACTTC
cdr3_aa: CASSSSWATAQETQYF

d_call: NA
j_call: TRBJ1-2
v_call: TRBV6-6
clone_size: few
cdr3_nt: TGTGCCAGCACAGACCTCGGGGGCTACACCTTC
cdr3_aa: CASTDLGGYTF

d_call: TRBD1
j_call: TRBJ1-3
v_call: TRBV5-4
clone_size: NA
cdr3_nt: TGTGCCAGCAGCACCGCACAACAGGGGACAGGAAACACCATATATTTT
cdr3_aa: CASSTAQQGTGNTIYF

d_call: NA
j_call: TRBJ1-5
v_call: TRBV24-1
clone_size: once
cdr3_nt: TGTGCCACCAGTAACTTACAGGATCAGCCCCAGCATTTT
cdr3_aa: CATSNLQDQPQHF

d_call: NA
j_call: TRBJ1-2
v_call: TRBV7-2
clone_size: NA
cdr3_nt: TGTGCCAGCAGCTCGGACAGAATGGGCTACACCTTC
cdr3_aa: CASSSDRMGYTF

d_call: TRBD1
j_call: TRBJ1-4
v_call: TRBV6-6
clone_size: NA
cdr3_nt: TGTGCCAGCAGTAGACAGGGCGGGGAAAAACTGTTTTTT
cdr3_aa: CASSRQGGEKLFF

d_call: TRBD2
j_call: TRBJ2-5
v_call: TRBV11-2
clone_size: NA
cdr3_nt: TGTGCCAGCAGCTTAGGAGGATCGGGGGGATCGATCGGGGCCCAGTACTTC
cdr3_aa: CASSLGGSGGSIGAQYF

d_call: TRBD2
j_call: TRBJ2-1
v_call: TRBV3-1/TRBV3-2
clone_size: NA
cdr3_nt: TGTGCCAGCAGCCAAGAGGGCCCTAGGGCGGGAGTTCAGCAGTTCTTC
cdr3_aa: CASSQEGPRAGVQQFF

d_call: TRBD1
j_call: TRBJ1-1
v_call: TRBV7-8
clone_size: NA
cdr3_nt: TGTGCCAGCAGCCTACCGGGACAGGGAAGGCCTGAAGCTTTCTTT
cdr3_aa: CASSLPGQGRPEAFF